A single sample gave rise to the 13 T cell receptor beta chains below, sequenced in a study of CD8 T cells in ankylosing spondylitis. No antigen has been identified for these receptors. Findings of the study overall: Within ankylosing spondylitis blood, a TCR beta motif made up of seven to nine highly homologous variants appeared to be characteristic.

TCRdb passed the 5' RACE reads through MiXCR, listing each CDR3 protein once. The sample lists about 390,000 distinct CDR3 sequences; about 20% were seen once. The sequenced sample consisted of blood, either unsorted or a sorted T cell fraction (not recorded which). The receptors here all came from a male donor with ankylosing spondylitis.

This clonotype was picked up a small number of times. The V call is TRBV5-1, the J call TRBJ1-2; D is uncertain. This CDR3 is 15 amino acids long. CDR1 is SGHRS, CDR2 YFSETQ, per germline. Trimming shortened V by 0 bases and J by 0 bases, and 9 bases separated the two germline ends. CDR3: CASSLAGRTNYGYTF. The DNA for the CDR3 is TGCGCCAGCAGCTTGGCCGGCAGAACTAACTATGGCTACACCTTC.

This clonotype was found a few times. The V call is TRBV5-1, the J call TRBJ2-3, with 8 bases lining up with TRBD1. This CDR3 is 15 amino acids long. The germline V gene has CDR1 SGHRS and CDR2 YFSETQ. After removal of 4 bases from V and 6 bases from J, the junction contained 10 bases not matched to a gene. The CDR3, as DNA: TGCGCCAGCAGCGGCCCGGGACAGGCGGTTGATACGCAGTATTTT. This translates into CASSGPGQAVDTQYF.

This CDR3 is CASSLGGFTGELFF. Here the CDR3 DNA reads TGTGCCAGCAGCTTGGGGGGATTCACCGGGGAGCTGTTTTTT. This sequence joins TRBV7-6 and TRBJ2-2, with D possibly TRBD2 on 6 matching bases. This CDR3 is built from 14 residues. Per the germline V gene, CDR1 is SGHVS and CDR2 is FNYEAQ. V lost 3 bases, J lost 4 bases, and 9 bases lay in between.

This clonotype was detected only a few times. The CDR3 nucleotides read TGTGCCATCAGTGAGTCCCCCGCCGGGACAGCTACCAGAAACACCATATATTTT. This gives the protein CAISESPAGTATRNTIYF. V usage is TRBV10-3 and J usage is TRBJ1-3; TRBD1 agrees at 7 bases. Trimming at V came to 0 bases and at J to 5 bases, leaving 13 bases not matched to a gene. This CDR3 is built from 18 residues. The V gene's germline CDR1 is ENHRY and CDR2 SYGVKD.

This chain links TRBV18 with TRBJ2-6; a weak D match, TRBD1 (6 bases). Trimming took off 3 bases at V and 4 bases at J, with 13 bases between the two ends. The germline CDR1 and CDR2 sequences are KGHSH and LQKENI. This CDR3 region has 16 residues. The CDR3 loop reads CASSPQGYNGANVLTF. DNA of the CDR3: TGTGCCAGCTCACCTCAGGGGTACAACGGGGCCAACGTCCTGACTTTC.

The chain joins TRBV10-3 to TRBJ2-7, with 7 bases fitting TRBD1. Trimming took 2 bases from V and 6 from J; bases not matched to a gene: 13. Germline CDR1 ENHRY, CDR2 SYGVKD. This CDR3 comprises 16 residues. As DNA, the CDR3 is TGTGCCATCAGTGAGGCGACAGGGTATAGGATAGGCGAGCAGTACTTC. Amino acids: CAISEATGYRIGEQYF.

In its sample, this clonotype was seen a few times. The J gene is TRBJ2-5, the V gene TRBV20-1; 8 bases fit TRBD2. The CDR3 totals 16 residues. V shed 3 bases and J 4 bases; nucleotides not matched to a gene: 13. Germline loops: CDR1 DFQATT, CDR2 SNEGSKA (reference sequence). CDR3 region: CSASNLGGEGPETQYF. The CDR3 nucleotides read TGCAGTGCTAGCAACCTCGGGGGGGAGGGCCCAGAGACCCAGTACTTC.

This chain links TRBV19 with TRBJ2-1, with D uncertain. Germline-derived CDR1 and CDR2 are LNHDA and SQIVND (reference sequence). The CDR3 extends over 16 amino acids. Trimming left V 1 base short and J 3 bases short, with 13 bases between. CDR3 protein: CASSIGEAIIYNEQFF. The CDR3 bases are TGTGCCAGTAGTATAGGAGAAGCGATCATCTACAATGAGCAGTTCTTC.

Many counts were recorded for this clonotype. The chain recombines TRBV29-1 with TRBJ2-7, with 8 bases identical to TRBD1. Germline values: CDR1 SQVTM, CDR2 ANQGSEA. Germline trimming cut 0 bases from V and 3 bases from J; bases unmatched to any gene: 7. This CDR3 comprises 15 residues. The CDR3 DNA reads TGCAGCGTTGAAGAGTTAACCGGGACAGGCTACGAGCAGTACTTC. Its translation is CSVEELTGTGYEQYF.

This chain connects TRBV4-1 to TRBJ1-2; D is ambiguous. The CDR3 loop spans 13 amino acids. CDR1 and CDR2 (germline): MGHRA, YSYEKL. V dropped 0 bases and J dropped 3 bases, with 5 bases sitting between them. CDR3 DNA sequence: TGCGCCAGCAGCCAAGACTTGGACTATGGCTACACCTTC. Its translation: CASSQDLDYGYTF.

This clonotype was observed a handful of times. The chain employs TRBV29-1 and TRBJ1-1; D possibly corresponds to TRBD1 (6 bases). V was trimmed by 6 bases and J by 0 bases, leaving 17 bases between them. Germline CDR1 reads SQVTM; CDR2 reads ANQGSEA. The CDR3 is 15 residues long. The CDR3 DNA follows: TGCAGCGTGGGGGGCGGAGGGGCCATGAACACTGAAGCTTTCTTT. Protein: CSVGGGGAMNTEAFF.

The chain links TRBV28 to TRBJ2-7; D remains ambiguous. This CDR3 is 13 amino acids long. Germline V lookup: CDR1 MDHEN, CDR2 SYDVKM. Trimming took 3 bases from V and 7 from J, leaving 13 bases between them. CDR3 sequence (DNA): TGTGCCAGCAGTTTGGTGGGGTTCCGGGAGCAGTACTTC. This encodes CASSLVGFREQYF.

V gene TRBV25-1 combines with J gene TRBJ2-1; D may be TRBD2 (5 bases). The V gene's germline CDR1 is MGHDK and CDR2 SYGVNS. Trimming shortened V by 6 bases and J by 3 bases, and 6 bases separated the two germline ends. The CDR3 loop spans 12 amino acids. The CDR3 here is CASRGLYNEQFF. Written as DNA, the CDR3 is TGTGCCAGCAGAGGACTCTACAATGAGCAGTTCTTC.